These 21 T cell receptor beta chains were sequenced from one sample in a study of T-cell reconstitution after alpha-beta-depleted transplantation in children. A library of TCRbeta sequences, prepared with unique molecular identifiers, was generated. TCRdb independently ran MiXCR on the PCR reads; one entry per CDR3 protein. There are 600,000 or so distinct CDR3 sequences in the sample; about 23% occur only once, and 12% to 15% lies in the top ten. The sample in question was PBMCs, mostly from graft donor cells, obtained 360 days after TCRalphabeta/CD19-depleted stem cell transplant. Receptor source: a boy in the first two years of life who had a stem cell transplant for acute myeloid leukemia, so the T cells may come from the graft donor.

This clonotype was detected ten times or more. The V gene is TRBV29-1, the J gene TRBJ2-5; D is perhaps TRBD2 (7 bases). The V end lost 3 bases, the J end lost 4 bases, and 21 bases lay between the germline ends. Per germline, CDR1 SQVTM and CDR2 ANQGSEA. The CDR3 sequence is 16 residues long. The CDR3, as DNA: TGCAGCGTTGATCGGGCGGGGGCAGGCAGCGGAGAGACCCAGTACTTC. It codes for CSVDRAGAGSGETQYF.

This clonotype has a count of ten or more. The rearrangement joins TRBV7-2 to TRBJ2-3, with D possibly TRBD2 on 5 matching bases. Germline V lookup: CDR1 SGHTA, CDR2 FQGNSA. This CDR3 is 18 amino acids long. V lost 2 bases, J lost 1 base, and 19 bases lay in between. CDR3 nucleotide sequence: TGTGCCAGCAGCTTACGGGGTGTTTCGGCCTTGGGCACAGATACGCAGTATTTT. As protein: CASSLRGVSALGTDTQYF.

This clonotype was counted only a few times. The chain carries TRBV10-3 and TRBJ1-5; no definite D call. V lost 0 bases, J lost 5 bases, and 11 bases lay in between. The CDR3 has 15 residues. Germline V gene lookup returns CDR1 ENHRY and CDR2 SYGVKD. The DNA for the CDR3 is TGTGCCATCAGTGAGTCGGGGTTTGGGGATCAGCCCCAGCATTTT. Translated, it gives CAISESGFGDQPQHF.

The DNA for the CDR3 is TGTGCCAGCAGCCCGACTCTAGCGGGTGGGAATGAGCAGTTCTTC. The encoded protein is CASSPTLAGGNEQFF. The genes are TRBV11-2 and TRBJ2-1, with 8 bases aligning to TRBD2. Germline trimming cut 5 bases from V and 7 bases from J; bases unmatched to any gene: 10. The CDR3 is 15 residues long. Germline-derived CDR1 and CDR2 are SGHAT and FQNNGV.

This clonotype was observed at least ten times. The J gene is TRBJ1-1, the V gene TRBV7-8; D is perhaps TRBD1 (5 bases). The germline gives CDR1 SGHVS, CDR2 FQNEAQ. The ends were cut back, 1 base at V and 7 bases at J, with 7 bases in the middle. This CDR3 spans 12 amino acids. This chain's CDR3 is CASSLGGYEAFF. CDR3 sequence (DNA): TGTGCCAGCAGCTTAGGGGGGTATGAAGCTTTCTTT.

The J gene is TRBJ2-7, the V gene TRBV6-5, with TRBD2 matching 7 bases. The germline gives CDR1 MNHEY, CDR2 SVGAGI. The CDR3 is made up of 14 amino acids. V shed 3 bases, J shed 6 bases, and the junction held 8 bases outside the gene matches. CDR3 residues: CASSYDGGVAEQYV. Here the CDR3 DNA reads TGTGCCAGCAGTTATGATGGGGGGGTCGCCGAGCAGTACGTC.

The rearrangement joins TRBV9 to TRBJ2-1; D gene ambiguous. Germline loops: CDR1 SGDLS, CDR2 YYNGEE. Deletions cut 2 bases from V and 8 bases from J, with 8 bases between. The CDR3 has 12 amino acids. CDR3 loop: CASSVGQDEQFF. CDR3 nucleotide sequence: TGTGCCAGCAGCGTCGGGCAGGATGAGCAGTTCTTC.

This clonotype was detected ten times or more. The genes are TRBV11-2 and TRBJ2-1, with D possibly matching TRBD2 (6 bases). Per germline, CDR1 SGHAT and CDR2 FQNNGV. This CDR3 is 16 amino acids long. The V and J ends lost 2 bases and 3 bases respectively, with 14 bases between them. The CDR3 bases are TGTGCCAGCAGCTTATGGGAGGAGTCCTACTACAATGAGCAGTTCTTC. Its protein is CASSLWEESYYNEQFF.

V usage is TRBV5-1 and J usage is TRBJ1-4; 11 bases line up with TRBD1. The CDR3 loop spans 15 amino acids. Per the germline V gene, CDR1 is SGHRS and CDR2 is YFSETQ. The ends lost 0 bases at V and 8 bases at J; junction bases unmatched: 3. In DNA form, the CDR3 reads TGCGCCAGCAGCTTGGCCGGACAGGGGGCGGAAAAACTGTTTTTT. It yields the protein CASSLAGQGAEKLFF.

There are many counts of this clonotype. This chain connects TRBV14 to TRBJ2-5; no clear D. Germline V lookup: CDR1 SGHDN, CDR2 FVKESK. Trimming stripped 1 base from V and 8 bases from J, with 5 bases between. The CDR3 has 11 residues. DNA of the CDR3: TGTGCCAGCAGCCAAGGACCTACCCAGTACTTC. Its translation is CASSQGPTQYF.

In this sample, this clonotype turned up many times. The chain combines TRBV29-1 with TRBJ2-1, with D tentatively TRBD2 (6 bases). With 4 bases removed from V and 2 bases from J, the gap between germline ends came to 12 bases. Looked up from germline, CDR1 is SQVTM and CDR2 is ANQGSEA. The CDR3 covers 14 residues. In DNA, the CDR3 is TGCAGCGTTGGTCGGGACTCGGCCTACAATGAGCAGTTCTTC. Its protein is CSVGRDSAYNEQFF.

The chain carries TRBV6-5 and TRBJ2-1; D is perhaps TRBD2 (5 bases). The CDR3 runs to 16 residues. Trimming took 1 base from V and 8 from J, leaving 18 bases between them. Germline-derived CDR1 and CDR2 are MNHEY and SVGAGI. CDR3 amino acids: CASSYYKGDLLYEQFF. The CDR3 DNA reads as TGTGCCAGCAGTTACTACAAGGGAGACCTGCTTTATGAGCAGTTCTTC.

This rearrangement joins TRBV20-1 to TRBJ2-1; 12 nucleotides agree with TRBD2. The ends lost 1 base at V and 0 bases at J; junction bases unmatched: 7. CDR1 is DFQATT and CDR2 is SNEGSKA in the germline V gene (reference sequence). CDR3 length: 18 amino acids. CDR3 coding DNA: TGCAGTGCTAGAGTCTCTAGCGGGGGGGTTGACTCCTACAATGAGCAGTTCTTC. Translation: CSARVSSGGVDSYNEQFF.

This clonotype was observed a handful of times. The gene calls are TRBV12-3 or TRBV12-4 and TRBJ1-5, with 8 bases identical to TRBD1. V lost 3 bases, J lost 5 bases, and 12 bases stayed unmatched. The CDR3 runs to 17 residues. CDR3 nucleotides: TGTGCCAGCAGTTTGTGGGCAGGGGGCGCGCAGCATCAGCCCCAGCATTTT. Protein product: CASSLWAGGAQHQPQHF.

The chain recombines TRBV12-3 or TRBV12-4 with TRBJ2-1; TRBD2 aligns across 8 bases. The CDR3 contains 14 residues. J was trimmed by 5 bases and V by 6 bases; bases with no gene match: 6. The CDR3 spells CASRPGGSNNEQFF. The CDR3, as DNA: TGTGCCAGCAGACCGGGGGGGTCCAACAATGAGCAGTTCTTC.

This clonotype was found many times. This chain links TRBV9 with TRBJ1-4; the D gene is possibly TRBD1 (6 bases). Trimming removed 4 bases from V and 3 bases from J, with 19 bases in between. The CDR3 is 17 residues long. Germline V gives CDR1 SGDLS, CDR2 YYNGEE. In DNA form, the CDR3 reads TGTGCCAGCAGCTTCCGACATCGGGACAAAGCTAATGAAAAACTGTTTTTT. Translated, it gives CASSFRHRDKANEKLFF.

The J gene is TRBJ1-3, the V gene TRBV12-3 or TRBV12-4; the D is unclear. The CDR3 sequence is 13 residues long. The ends were cut back, 3 bases at V and 0 bases at J, with 3 bases in the middle. The CDR3 region is CASSFSSGNTIYF. The CDR3 DNA reads as TGTGCCAGCAGTTTTAGCTCTGGAAACACCATATATTTT.

This clonotype occurred many times. The chain couples TRBV29-1 to TRBJ2-1, with 10 positions matching TRBD1. The germline CDR1 and CDR2 sequences are SQVTM and ANQGSEA. The ends lost 5 bases at V and 14 bases at J; junction bases unmatched: 9. The CDR3 loop spans 12 amino acids. CDR3 coding DNA: TGCAGCGTTTCCGGGACAGGGGTTGGGGAGTTCTTC. Amino acid sequence: CSVSGTGVGEFF.

CDR3 amino acids: CASSQGRLAYNTDTQYF. CDR3 DNA: TGCGCCAGCAGCCAAGGACGACTAGCGTACAACACAGATACGCAGTATTTT. This chain links TRBV4-3 with TRBJ2-3, with 8 nucleotides matching TRBD2. The junction had 8 bases not matched to a gene; V was cut back by 1 base and J by 2 bases. CDR3 size: 17 residues. Germline assignment: CDR1 LGHNA and CDR2 YSLEER.

This clonotype was picked up one time. The V gene is TRBV7-2, the J gene TRBJ2-7; D possibly matches TRBD1 or TRBD2 (5 bases each). CDR3 length equals 13 residues. V was clipped by 5 bases and J by 5 bases, with 13 bases between them. Germline values: CDR1 SGHTA, CDR2 FQGNSA. The CDR3 DNA follows: TGTGCCAGCAGCCCCACAAGGGACCACGAGCAGTACGTC. It translates to CASSPTRDHEQYV.

The chain recombines TRBV5-4 with TRBJ2-5; D gene unclear. V was cut by 0 bases and J by 5 bases, with 5 bases left in between. The CDR3 runs to 12 residues. The germline gives CDR1 SGHNT, CDR2 YYREEE (reference sequence). CDR3 nucleotides: TGTGCCAGCAGCTTGGTAGACGAGACCCAGTACTTC. It encodes CASSLVDETQYF.